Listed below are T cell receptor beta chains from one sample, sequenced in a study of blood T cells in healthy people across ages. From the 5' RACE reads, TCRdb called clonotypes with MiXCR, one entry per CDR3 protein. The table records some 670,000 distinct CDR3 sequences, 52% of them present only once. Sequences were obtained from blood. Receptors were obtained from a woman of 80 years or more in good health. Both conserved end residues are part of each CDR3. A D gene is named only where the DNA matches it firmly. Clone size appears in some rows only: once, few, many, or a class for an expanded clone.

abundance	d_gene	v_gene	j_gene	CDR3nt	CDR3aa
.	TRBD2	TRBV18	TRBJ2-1	TGTGCCAGCTCCTATAGCGGGAGTAATGAGCAGTTCTTC	CASSYSGSNEQFF
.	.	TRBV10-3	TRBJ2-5	TGTGCCATCAGTGAGTCGGGCAGGACACAAGAGACCCAGTACTTC	CAISESGRTQETQYF
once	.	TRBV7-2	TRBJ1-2	TGTGCCAGCAGCCCAGAATATGGGACCCGGGGCTATGGCTACACCTTC	CASSPEYGTRGYGYTF
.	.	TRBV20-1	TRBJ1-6	TGCAGTGCTGGGGGGCGAGGGGGGTTTGGTTCACCCCTCCACTTT	CSAGGRGGFGSPLHF
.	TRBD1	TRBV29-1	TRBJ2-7	TGCAGCGTTAGACAGGGGGCGAACGACGAGCAGTACTTC	CSVRQGANDEQYF
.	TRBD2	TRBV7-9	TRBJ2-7	TGTGCCAGCAGTTCTAGCGGCTTCTTCTCCTACGAGCAGTACTTC	CASSSSGFFSYEQYF
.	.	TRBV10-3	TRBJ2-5	TGTGCCATCAGGGGCCCGTATGGGGAGACCCAGTACTTC	CAIRGPYGETQYF
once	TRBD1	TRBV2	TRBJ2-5	TGTGCCAGCAGTGAATGGGACAGGGGTGGGCAAGAGACCCAGTACTTC	CASSEWDRGGQETQYF
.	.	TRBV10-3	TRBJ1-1	TGTGCCAGGGGGACACCGCCCCGTATTGAAGCTTTCTTT	CARGTPPRIEAFF
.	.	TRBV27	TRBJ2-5	TGTGCCAGCAGTTTATCGAGGAGGGGGGAGACCCAGTACTTC	CASSLSRRGETQYF
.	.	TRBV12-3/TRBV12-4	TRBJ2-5	TGTGCCAGCAGAACCCAAGGGCAGCAAGAGACCCAGTACTTC	CASRTQGQQETQYF
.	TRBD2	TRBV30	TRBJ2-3	TGTGCCTGGAGTCTCGGCGGGAGAGAGACAGATACGCAGTATTTT	CAWSLGGRETDTQYF
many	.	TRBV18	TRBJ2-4	TGTGCCAGCTCACCCGAGGGGAACATTCAGTACTTC	CASSPEGNIQYF
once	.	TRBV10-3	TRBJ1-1	TGTGCCATCAGGGGGGGGGTTCTTGGCACTGAAGCTTTCTTT	CAIRGGVLGTEAFF
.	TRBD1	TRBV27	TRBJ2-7	TGTGCCAGCAGTTTGTCGGGACAGGGCGTTTTGGAGCAGTACTTC	CASSLSGQGVLEQYF
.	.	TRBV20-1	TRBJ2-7	TGCAGTGCCACCGGGCCCTACCTCTACGAGCAGTACTTC	CSATGPYLYEQYF
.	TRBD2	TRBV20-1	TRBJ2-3	TGCAGTGCCGAGCTCCACGGACTAGCGGGGCCTTACAATACGCAGTATTTT	CSAELHGLAGPYNTQYF
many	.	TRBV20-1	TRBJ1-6	TGCAGTGTTAACGGAGGGTTTGATTCACCCCTCCACTTT	CSVNGGFDSPLHF
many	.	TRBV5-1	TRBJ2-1	TGTGCCAGCAGCTTAACGGGGAGCTCCTACAATGAGCAGTTCTTC	CASSLTGSSYNEQFF
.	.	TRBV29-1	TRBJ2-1	TGCAGCGTCCAGGGGTTCGGGGTCTACAATGAGCAGTTCTTC	CSVQGFGVYNEQFF
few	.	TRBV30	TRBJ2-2	TGTGCCTGGAGTCGCAGGGCCACCGGGGAGCTGTTTTTT	CAWSRRATGELFF
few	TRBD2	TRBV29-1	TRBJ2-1	TGCAGCGTTCTGGGACTAGCGGGAGGCTACAATGAGCAGTTCTTC	CSVLGLAGGYNEQFF
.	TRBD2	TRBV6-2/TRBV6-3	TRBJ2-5	TGTGCCAGCAGTTACAGGCGGGAGCAGTACTTC	CASSYRREQYF
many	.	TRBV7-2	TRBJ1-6	TGTGCCAGCAGCCCCCGGCCAGGGTTCAGCAATTCACCCCTCCACTTT	CASSPRPGFSNSPLHF
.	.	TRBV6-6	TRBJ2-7	TGTGCCAGCGGCCCCTCCCCCCAGGATATCTACGAGCAGTACTTC	CASGPSPQDIYEQYF
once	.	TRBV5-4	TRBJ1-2	TGTGCCAGCAGCCACAGGATAGCTAACTATGGCTACACCTTC	CASSHRIANYGYTF
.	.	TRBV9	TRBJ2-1	TGTGCCAGCAGCGTAGGAACTGGGTGGAATGATCAGTTCTTC	CASSVGTGWNDQFF
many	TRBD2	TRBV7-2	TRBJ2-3	TGTGCCAGCAGCCGACTAGCGGGGGGGCTTGATTATACGCAGTATTTT	CASSRLAGGLDYTQYF
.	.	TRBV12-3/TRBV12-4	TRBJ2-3	TGTGCCAGCAGTCGGGGGAACCGGAGACGACTGAGCATAGATACGCAGTATTTT	CASSRGNRRRLSIDTQYF
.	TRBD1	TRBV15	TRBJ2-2	TGTGCCACCAGCAGAGAACCGGGACAGGGAACCACCGGGGAGCTGTTTTTT	CATSREPGQGTTGELFF
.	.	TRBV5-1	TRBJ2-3	TGCGCCAGCAGCTTGGCCCTTTTTAGCACAGATACGCAGTATTTT	CASSLALFSTDTQYF
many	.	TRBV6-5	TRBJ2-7	TGTGCCAGCAGTAGGACGGTTACCTACGAGCAGTACTTC	CASSRTVTYEQYF
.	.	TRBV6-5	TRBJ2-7	TGTGCCAGCAGTTCCCCGTCCCTTTACGAGCAGTACTTC	CASSSPSLYEQYF
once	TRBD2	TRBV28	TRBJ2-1	TGTGCCAGCAGGGCCGGGACTAGCGGGACCAATGAGCAGTTCTTC	CASRAGTSGTNEQFF
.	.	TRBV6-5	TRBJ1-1	TGTGCCAGCAGTTCTTACACCCGAGTGAACACTGAAGCTTTCTTT	CASSSYTRVNTEAFF
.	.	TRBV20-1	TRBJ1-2	TGCAGTGCTCCCTATTCAGGCTATTGGGGGCAAAACTATGGCTACACCTTC	CSAPYSGYWGQNYGYTF
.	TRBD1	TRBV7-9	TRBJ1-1	TGTGCCAGCAGCAGGCGGACAGGGGCGAACACTGAAGCTTTCTTT	CASSRRTGANTEAFF
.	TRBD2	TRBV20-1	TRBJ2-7	TGCAGCGGAGGCGGCCGGGGAGGGTACGAGCAGTACTTC	CSGGGRGGYEQYF
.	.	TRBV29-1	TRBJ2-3	TGCAGCGCCACAGGAGTCGGCGCAGATACGCAGTATTTT	CSATGVGADTQYF
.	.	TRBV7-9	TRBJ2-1	TGTGCCAGCAACCGGGGGACAGCTCGTACCTACAATGAGCAGTTCTTC	CASNRGTARTYNEQFF
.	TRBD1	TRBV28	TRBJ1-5	TGTGCCAGCAGTTCCGAGGACAGGGATCATCAGCCCCAGCATTTT	CASSSEDRDHQPQHF
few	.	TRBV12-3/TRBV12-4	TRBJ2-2	TGTGCCAGCAGCCCGGACAGTGGGACCGGGGAGCTGTTTTTT	CASSPDSGTGELFF
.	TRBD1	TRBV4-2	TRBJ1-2	TGTGCCAGCAGCCAAGTTCTGGACAGGGTGTTGGATGGCTACACCTTC	CASSQVLDRVLDGYTF
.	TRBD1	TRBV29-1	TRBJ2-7	TGCAGCGCTGTGACAGGGAAAGACTCCTACGAGCAGTACTTC	CSAVTGKDSYEQYF
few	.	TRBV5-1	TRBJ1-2	TGCGCCAGCAGCTTGGGGGTCGTGGGACGGCGGTCCTATGGCTACACCTTC	CASSLGVVGRRSYGYTF
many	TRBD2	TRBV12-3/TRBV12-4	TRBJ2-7	TGTGCCAGCAGCCTTGAGAGAGTAGCGGGCTTCGAGCAGTACTTC	CASSLERVAGFEQYF
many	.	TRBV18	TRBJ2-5	TGTGCCAGCTCACCGTTTCCCGTACAAGAGACCCAGTACTTC	CASSPFPVQETQYF
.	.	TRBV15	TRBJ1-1	TGTGCCACCGGCAGAGATGGGGCAGCGGAAGCTTTCTTT	CATGRDGAAEAFF
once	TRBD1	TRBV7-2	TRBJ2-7	TGTGCCAGCAGCTTACTCTTGGGACAGGGGAGGAACGAGCAGTACTTC	CASSLLLGQGRNEQYF
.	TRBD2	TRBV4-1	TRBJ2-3	TGCGCCAGCAGCCAAGATAGGGGAGCGGGAGGGCCGCCAGATACGCAGTATTTT	CASSQDRGAGGPPDTQYF